Below, one T cell receptor (beta chain) is given with its context. Its specificity is not known. This sample is part of a study of shared clonotypes between healthy human individuals. General study findings and limits: Genetic and exposure-history diversity was limited by the few donors.

CDR1 and CDR2 (germline): SGHAT, FQNNGV. V dropped 6 bases and J dropped 5 bases, with 24 bases sitting between them. The CDR3 is made up of 17 amino acids. Sequenced by immunoSEQ multiplex PCR; TCRdb stores in-frame clones only, minus some. Of roughly 2.5 million clones listed, 90% to 95% are singletons. The sequencing sample was made of naive CD4+ T cells sorted from blood. The subset: CD45RA+ positively selected. The chain has TRBV11-2 and TRBJ2-3; no clear D. This sequence was found in a man aged 18 to 29 in good health. The CDR3 DNA reads as TGTGCCAGCAGGGCACTACGGTCGGGCTACTTAAGAGATACGCAGTATTTT. Protein product: CASRALRSGYLRDTQYF.